These T cell receptor beta chains were read from a single sample in a study of shared clonotypes between healthy human individuals. TCRdb's table, derived via immunoSEQ multiplex PCR, lists solely in-frame clones and lacks some. This table holds under 550,000 clones, approximately 95% found once. The source material was naive CD4+ T cells sorted from blood. The receptors shown here come from a woman aged 30 to 39 in good health. Both conserved end residues are part of each CDR3. The D gene is left open where the match is weak. A row's size may be missing; if present it is once, few, many or a size class.

len	v_gene	j_gene	abundance	d_gene	CDR3aa	CDR3nt
16	TRBV19	TRBJ1-5	NA	TRBD1	CASSPTQGSSNQPQHF	TGTGCCAGTAGTCCCACACAGGGGTCATCGAATCAGCCCCAGCATTTT
14	TRBV18	TRBJ2-7	NA	NA	CASSPWTEGYEQYF	TGTGCCAGCTCACCCTGGACAGAAGGCTACGAGCAGTACTTC
15	TRBV23-1	TRBJ2-5	NA	NA	CASSQSELLNETQYF	TGCGCCAGCAGTCAATCGGAACTTTTAAATGAGACCCAGTACTTC
14	TRBV11-3	TRBJ2-5	NA	NA	CASSLGAGPRTQYF	TGTGCCAGCAGCTTAGGAGCAGGGCCTAGGACCCAGTACTTC
21	TRBV15	TRBJ2-5	NA	TRBD2	CATSRVWRGLAGGPRQETQYF	TGTGCCACCAGCAGAGTTTGGAGGGGACTAGCGGGAGGGCCTAGGCAAGAGACCCAGTACTTC
15	TRBV9	TRBJ2-2	NA	TRBD2	CASRTGTRTAGELFF	TGTGCCAGCAGGACCGGGACTAGGACCGCCGGGGAGCTGTTTTTT
18	TRBV27	TRBJ2-3	NA	TRBD2	CASSLTGEGPPSTDTQYF	TGTGCCAGCAGTTTAACGGGGGAGGGTCCTCCTAGCACAGATACGCAGTATTTT
15	TRBV29-1	TRBJ2-7	NA	TRBD2	CSVVALAGGQHEQYF	TGCAGCGTTGTAGCCCTAGCGGGAGGGCAACACGAGCAGTACTTC
17	TRBV18	TRBJ2-7	NA	NA	CASSLNGLSTLSYEQYF	TGTGCCAGCTCACTAAACGGACTATCTACCCTCTCCTACGAGCAGTACTTC
13	TRBV5-1	TRBJ2-2	once	NA	CASSLYNTGELFF	TGCGCCAGCAGCTTGTACAATACCGGGGAGCTGTTTTTT
13	TRBV21-1	TRBJ1-2	NA	NA	CASSKLAGGGNTF	TGTGCCAGCAGCAAACTGGCAGGGGGCGGCAACACCTTC